Sequencing of this TCR beta chain was carried out in a study of T-cell reconstitution after alpha-beta-depleted transplantation in children. This clonotype occurred many times. Unique molecular identifiers were incorporated when the TCRbeta library was constructed. MiXCR, run by TCRdb on the PCR reads, gives a single entry per CDR3 protein. The data show some 500,000 distinct CDR3 sequences, around 19% seen once. The CDR3 is made up of 13 amino acids. With 3 bases removed from V and 4 bases from J, the gap between germline ends came to 9 bases. Germline values: CDR1 MNHEY, CDR2 SMNVEV (reference sequence).

The chain recombines TRBV27 with TRBJ1-1; D remains ambiguous. The sequences come from PBMCs from the stem cell graft donor, collected from the stem cell graft. This clonotype was obtained from a human donor who donated a stem cell graft to a child with acute lymphoblastic leukemia. The CDR3 is CASSLGQLTEAFF. As DNA, the CDR3 is TGTGCCAGCAGTTTGGGCCAGCTCACTGAAGCTTTCTTT.